This T cell receptor beta chain was identified in a study of T cell changes during pregnancy in multiple sclerosis. Clones were sequenced by immunoSEQ multiplex PCR, and TCRdb holds only the in-frame ones, with some missing. This sample has roughly 60,000 clones, with 91% found just once. Unmatched junction bases numbered 14, after V lost 5 bases and J lost 4 bases. The CDR3 has 16 residues. Per the germline V gene, CDR1 is LNHDA and CDR2 is SQIVND (reference sequence). The chain combines TRBV19 with TRBJ2-7; 7 bases agree with TRBD1. This TCR came from a female donor with multiple sclerosis, enrolled in a pregnancy study. The input for sequencing was peripheral blood, taken before pregnancy. DNA for the CDR3: TGTGCCAGTAGTCCCCTTATGGGCACAGGGGAATACGAGCAGTACTTC. It specifies CASSPLMGTGEYEQYF.